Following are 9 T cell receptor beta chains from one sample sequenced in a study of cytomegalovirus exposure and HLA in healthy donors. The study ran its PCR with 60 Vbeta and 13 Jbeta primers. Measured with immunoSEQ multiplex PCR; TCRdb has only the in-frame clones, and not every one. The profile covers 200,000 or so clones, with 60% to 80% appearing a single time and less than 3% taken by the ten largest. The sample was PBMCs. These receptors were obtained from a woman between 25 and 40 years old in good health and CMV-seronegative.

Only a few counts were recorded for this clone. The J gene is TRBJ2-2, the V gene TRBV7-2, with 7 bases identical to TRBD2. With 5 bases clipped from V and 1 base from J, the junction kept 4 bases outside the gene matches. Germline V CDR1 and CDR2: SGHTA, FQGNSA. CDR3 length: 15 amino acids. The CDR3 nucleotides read TGTGCCAGCAGCGGTCTAGCGGTGAACACCGGGGAGCTGTTTTTT. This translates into CASSGLAVNTGELFF. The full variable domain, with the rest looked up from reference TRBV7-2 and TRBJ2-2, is GAGVSQSPSNKVTEKGKDVELRCDPISGHTALYWYRQSLGQGLEFLIYFQGNSAPDKSGLPSDRFSAERTGGSVSTLTIQRTQQEDSAVYLCASSGLAVNTGELFFGEGSRLTVL.

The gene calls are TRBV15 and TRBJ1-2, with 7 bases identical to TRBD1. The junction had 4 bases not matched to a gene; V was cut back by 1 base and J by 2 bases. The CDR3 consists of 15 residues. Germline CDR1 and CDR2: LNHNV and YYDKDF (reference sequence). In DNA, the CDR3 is TGTGCCACCAGCAGAGGCAGGGGGTTCAACTATGGCTACACCTTC. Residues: CATSRGRGFNYGYTF.

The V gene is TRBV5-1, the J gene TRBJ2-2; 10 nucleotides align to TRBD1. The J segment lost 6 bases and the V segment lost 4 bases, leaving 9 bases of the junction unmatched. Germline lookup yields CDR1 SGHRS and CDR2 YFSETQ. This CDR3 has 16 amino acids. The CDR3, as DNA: TGCGCCAGCAGCCTATTAGACAGGGGGCGCGCCGGGGAGCTGTTTTTT. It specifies CASSLLDRGRAGELFF.

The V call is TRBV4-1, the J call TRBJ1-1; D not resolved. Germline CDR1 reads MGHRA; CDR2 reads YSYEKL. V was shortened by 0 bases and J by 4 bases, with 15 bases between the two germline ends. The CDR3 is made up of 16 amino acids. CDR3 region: CASSQDQPRGGTEAFF. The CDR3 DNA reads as TGCGCCAGCAGCCAAGATCAACCCCGAGGCGGCACTGAAGCTTTCTTT.

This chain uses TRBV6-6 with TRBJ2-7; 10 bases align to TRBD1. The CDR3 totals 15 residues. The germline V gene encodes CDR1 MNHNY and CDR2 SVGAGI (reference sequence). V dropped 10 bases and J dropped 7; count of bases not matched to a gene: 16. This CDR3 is CAITRTGTGEGEQYF. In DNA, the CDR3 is TGTGCCATCACCAGAACCGGGACAGGGGAAGGAGAGCAGTACTTC.

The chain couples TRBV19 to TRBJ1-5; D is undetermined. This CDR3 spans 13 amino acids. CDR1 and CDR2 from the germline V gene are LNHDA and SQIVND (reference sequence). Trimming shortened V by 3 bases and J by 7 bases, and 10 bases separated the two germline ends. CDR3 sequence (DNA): TGTGCCAGTAGTATCCCTCTTCTCCAGCCCCAGCATTTT. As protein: CASSIPLLQPQHF.

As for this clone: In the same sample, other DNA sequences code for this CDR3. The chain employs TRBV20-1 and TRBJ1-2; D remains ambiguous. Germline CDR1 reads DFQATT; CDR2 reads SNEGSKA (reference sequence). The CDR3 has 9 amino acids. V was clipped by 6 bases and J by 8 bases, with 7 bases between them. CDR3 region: CSAGGGYTF. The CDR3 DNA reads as TGCAGTGCGGGAGGGGGCTACACCTTC.

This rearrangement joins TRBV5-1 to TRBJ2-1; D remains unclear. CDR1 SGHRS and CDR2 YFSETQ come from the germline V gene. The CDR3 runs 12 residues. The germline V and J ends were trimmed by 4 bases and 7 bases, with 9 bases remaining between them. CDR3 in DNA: TGCGCCAGCAGCCCCCCCGCGAATGAGCAGTTCTTC. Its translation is CASSPPANEQFF.

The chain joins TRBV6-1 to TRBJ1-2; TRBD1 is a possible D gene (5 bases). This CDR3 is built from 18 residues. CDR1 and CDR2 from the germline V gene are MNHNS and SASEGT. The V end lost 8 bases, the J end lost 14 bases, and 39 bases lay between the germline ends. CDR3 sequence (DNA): TGTGCCAGCGGTGGGGCTAGATCCGGGTTCCGAGGGCCCCCTCGTAGGACCTTC. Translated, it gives CASGGARSGFRGPPRRTF.